Below are 29 T cell receptor beta chains sequenced from a single sample in a study of cytomegalovirus exposure and HLA in healthy donors. The PCR used 60 Vbeta and 13 Jbeta primers. Clones were sequenced by immunoSEQ multiplex PCR, and TCRdb holds only the in-frame ones, with some missing. The sample holds some 110,000 clones; 80% to 90% are singletons and the top ten take 0.85% to 1.4%. Sample: PBMCs. The receptors were sampled from a woman aged 30 to 39 in good health and CMV-seronegative.

The chain uses TRBV5-6 and TRBJ2-2; the match to TRBD2 covers 11 bases. Germline V gene data show CDR1 as SGHDT and CDR2 as YYEEEE. The V and J ends lost 0 bases and 7 bases, in that order; junction bases with no gene match: 11. This CDR3 has 18 residues. In DNA form, the CDR3 reads TGTGCCAGCAGCTTGGTCAGAGTAACTAGCGGGAGTATCGGGGAGCTGTTTTTT. The encoded protein is CASSLVRVTSGSIGELFF.

The rearrangement links TRBV19 to TRBJ1-1; unclear D gene. The germline V gene encodes CDR1 LNHDA and CDR2 SQIVND (reference sequence). V lost 1 base and J 0 bases, leaving 6 bases between the germline ends. The CDR3 has 14 amino acids. CDR3 coding DNA: TGTGCCAGTAGTATAGGGACTTTGAACACTGAAGCTTTCTTT. This encodes CASSIGTLNTEAFF.

The V call is TRBV19, the J call TRBJ2-1; TRBD1 is a possible D gene (6 bases). Trimming removed 5 bases at V and 3 bases at J, with 14 bases between. Germline values: CDR1 LNHDA, CDR2 SQIVND (reference sequence). The CDR3 spans 15 residues. The CDR3 here is CASSFQGPNYNEQFF. In DNA form, the CDR3 reads TGTGCCAGTAGTTTCCAGGGGCCCAACTACAATGAGCAGTTCTTC.

The genes are TRBV11-2 and TRBJ1-2; maybe TRBD1 (5 bases). The V end was cut by 5 bases, the J end by 5 bases, with 18 bases between. From germline, CDR1 is SGHAT and CDR2 FQNNGV. The CDR3 covers 15 residues. CDR3 DNA sequence: TGTGCCAGCAGCCGGGGGACCAGGCAGAATTATGGCTACACCTTC. Its translation is CASSRGTRQNYGYTF.

Details on this clone: At the DNA level, this CDR3 is encoded by other sequences in the same sample as well. The V call is TRBV7-2, the J call TRBJ2-7; 7 nucleotides match TRBD2. Germline trimming cut 3 bases from V and 4 bases from J; bases unmatched to any gene: 15. CDR3 size: 17 residues. Germline V gene sequence: CDR1 SGHTA, CDR2 FQGNSA. For the CDR3, the DNA is TGTGCCAGCAGCTTTCAGGAATGGCGGGAGACGGGATACGAGCAGTACTTC. It encodes CASSFQEWRETGYEQYF.

This clone appeared a single time. The rearrangement uses TRBV7-9 and TRBJ2-6; no definite D call. With 2 bases removed from V and 0 bases from J, the gap between germline ends came to 8 bases. The V gene's germline CDR1 is SEHNR and CDR2 FQNEAQ (reference sequence). This CDR3 spans 16 amino acids. The CDR3 loop reads CASSLRGSSGANVLTF. The DNA for the CDR3 is TGTGCCAGCAGCTTACGCGGTAGCTCTGGGGCCAACGTCCTGACTTTC.

The V and J genes are TRBV29-1 and TRBJ2-2; no clear D. This CDR3 spans 11 amino acids. V was shortened by 7 bases and J by 3 bases, with 6 bases between the two germline ends. In germline, CDR1 is SQVTM, CDR2 ANQGSEA. This CDR3 is CSGRDTGELFF. CDR3 sequence (DNA): TGCAGCGGACGGGACACCGGGGAGCTGTTTTTT.

About this clone itself: Other DNA sequences in this specimen translate into the identical CDR3. The rearrangement joins TRBV4-2 to TRBJ2-2; D not resolved. The CDR3 contains 17 residues. Trimming took 0 bases from V and 2 from J, leaving 13 bases between them. Germline CDR1 is LGHNA and CDR2 is YNFKEQ. CDR3 DNA sequence: TGTGCCAGCAGCCAAGAATCTTCTAACTTAAACACCGGGGAGCTGTTTTTT. Protein sequence: CASSQESSNLNTGELFF.

CDR3 sequence reads: CASQLAGYNTEAFF. The CDR3 bases are TGTGCCAGCCAACTCGCAGGGTATAACACTGAAGCTTTCTTT. The V call is TRBV6-1, the J call TRBJ1-1; D may be TRBD1 (5 bases). V gave up 8 bases and J gave up 2 bases, with 15 bases separating them. CDR3 length: 14 residues. From germline, CDR1 is MNHNS and CDR2 SASEGT.

V gene TRBV21-1 combines with J gene TRBJ1-5; TRBD1 is the table's D call, not checked against the DNA. TRBV21-1 is a recognized pseudogene. This CDR3 has 17 residues. CDR3 region: CASSNDTGAYSNQPQHF. Written as DNA, the CDR3 is TGTGCCAGCAGCAACGACACAGGGGCCTATAGCAATCAGCCCCAGCATTTT.

The chain employs TRBV5-6 and TRBJ2-1, with D possibly TRBD2 on 5 matching bases. The V gene lost 5 bases and the J gene lost 9 bases, with 21 bases spanning the gap. In germline, CDR1 is SGHDT, CDR2 YYEEEE. CDR3 length: 15 residues. Here the CDR3 reads CASRAQAEVRGEQFF. CDR3 DNA: TGTGCCAGCAGAGCCCAGGCAGAAGTACGGGGTGAGCAGTTCTTC.

The chain uses TRBV30 and TRBJ1-2; weak D call: TRBD1 (5 bases). The germline V gene encodes CDR1 GTSNPN and CDR2 SVGIG (reference sequence). V was pared by 4 bases and J by 3 bases, with 12 bases between. This CDR3 comprises 13 residues. CDR3 DNA: TGTGCCTGGAACGTTCAGGGTGACTATGGCTACACCTTC. Translating it yields CAWNVQGDYGYTF. Looking up the rest from reference TRBV30 and TRBJ1-2 gives the full variable domain: SQTIHQWPATLVQPVGSPLSLECTVEGTSNPNLYWYRQAAGRGLQLLFYSVGIGQISSEVPQNLSASRPQDRQFILSSKKLLLSDSGFYLCAWNVQGDYGYTFGSGTRLTVV.

The chain uses TRBV5-1 and TRBJ2-3, with D unclear. The germline V gene encodes CDR1 SGHRS and CDR2 YFSETQ. Trimming removed 4 bases at V and 4 bases at J, with 7 bases between. The CDR3 sequence is 12 residues long. The CDR3 DNA reads as TGCGCCAGCAGCCAGGTGGCAGATACGCAGTATTTT. Its protein is CASSQVADTQYF.

The rearrangement links TRBV27 to TRBJ2-1, with a tentative D call TRBD2 (6 bases). Germline CDR1 MNHEY, CDR2 SMNVEV (reference sequence). The CDR3 sequence is 18 residues long. V lost 1 base, J lost 5 bases, and 21 bases lay in between. CDR3 bases: TGTGCCAGCAGTTTATGGGGGGTAGCGGAGGGGCGTAACAATGAGCAGTTCTTC. The encoded protein is CASSLWGVAEGRNNEQFF.

The genes are TRBV7-3 and TRBJ2-3; tentatively, D is TRBD2 (6 bases). CDR3 length: 16 residues. Germline CDR1 SGHTA, CDR2 FQGTGA. Trimming took off 5 bases at V and 0 bases at J, with 15 bases between the two ends. CDR3 sequence reads: CASSPFGGKSTDTQYF. As DNA, the CDR3 is TGTGCCAGCAGCCCATTCGGGGGAAAAAGCACAGATACGCAGTATTTT. Together with reference TRBV7-3 and TRBJ2-3, the CDR3 gives the full variable domain: GAGVSQTPSNKVTEKGKYVELRCDPISGHTALYWYRQSLGQGPEFLIYFQGTGAADDSGLPNDRFFAVRPEGSVSTLKIQRTERGDSAVYLCASSPFGGKSTDTQYFGPGTRLTVL.

CDR3 DNA: TGCGCCAGCAGCCCGGGACAGGGCCCTGAAGCTTTCTTT. Protein: CASSPGQGPEAFF. This chain joins TRBV5-1 and TRBJ1-1, with 9 bases identical to TRBD1. This CDR3 spans 13 amino acids. V gave up 4 bases and J gave up 6 bases; unmatched junction bases: 4. The germline CDR1 and CDR2 sequences are SGHRS and YFSETQ.

The chain has TRBV7-8 and TRBJ2-2, with D possibly matching TRBD2 (5 bases). V was clipped by 5 bases and J by 1 base, with 8 bases between them. The CDR3 covers 14 residues. Germline loops: CDR1 SGHVS, CDR2 FQNEAQ. CDR3 protein: CASSITRNTGELFF. CDR3 DNA: TGTGCCAGCAGCATTACTAGGAACACCGGGGAGCTGTTTTTT.

The chain couples TRBV2 to TRBJ2-1; 10 nucleotides match TRBD2. The CDR3 covers 14 residues. The junction had 2 bases not matched to a gene; V was cut back by 6 bases and J by 3 bases. Looked up from germline, CDR1 is SNHLY and CDR2 is FYNNEI. As DNA, the CDR3 is TGTGCCAGCAGAGGACTAGCGGACTACAATGAGCAGTTCTTC. As protein: CASRGLADYNEQFF. Together with reference TRBV2 and TRBJ2-1, the CDR3 gives the full variable domain: EPEVTQTPSHQVTQMGQEVILRCVPISNHLYFYWYRQILGQKVEFLVSFYNNEISEKSEIFDDQFSVERPDGSNFTLKIRSTKLEDSAMYFCASRGLADYNEQFFGPGTRLTVL.

In this sample, this clone turned up a few times. A junction end diverges from the germline sequence, so it may reflect a read error. Other DNA sequences in this sample translate to the same CDR3. V is TRBV7-7 and J is TRBJ2-3, with 7 bases that match TRBD1. There are 13 residues in the CDR3. From germline, CDR1 is SSHAT and CDR2 FNYEAQ (reference sequence). Written as DNA, the CDR3 is TGTGCTAGCAGCCCGACAGGGATAGATACGCAGTATTTT. Its protein product is CASSPTGIDTQYF.

V and J are TRBV30 and TRBJ2-7; D might be TRBD1 (5 bases). From germline, CDR1 is GTSNPN and CDR2 SVGIG (reference sequence). Deletions cut 4 bases from V and 3 bases from J, with 7 bases between. The CDR3 length is 11 residues. The CDR3 DNA sequence: TGTGCCTGGACCGACAGCTACGAGCAGTACTTC. Encoded protein: CAWTDSYEQYF.

The rearrangement uses TRBV5-1 and TRBJ1-5, with a tentative D call TRBD1 (6 bases). The germline CDR1 and CDR2 sequences are SGHRS and YFSETQ. CDR3 length: 15 amino acids. V lost 2 bases, J lost 0 bases, and 9 bases lay in between. The CDR3 DNA reads as TGCGCCAGCAGCTTAGGGGGAAGTAGCAATCAGCCCCAGCATTTT. Protein: CASSLGGSSNQPQHF.

The chain combines TRBV4-1 with TRBJ1-2; 10 positions match TRBD1. CDR1 and CDR2 (germline): MGHRA, YSYEKL. The length of the CDR3 is 16 residues. With 2 bases clipped from V and 4 bases from J, the junction kept 7 bases outside the gene matches. The CDR3: CASSQPRQGAAYGYTF. The CDR3, as DNA: TGCGCCAGCAGCCAACCTCGACAGGGGGCCGCCTATGGCTACACCTTC.

V usage is TRBV15 and J usage is TRBJ2-5, with TRBD1 identical over 8 bases. Germline CDR1 and CDR2: LNHNV and YYDKDF (reference sequence). J was trimmed by 7 bases and V by 3 bases; bases with no gene match: 7. The CDR3 spans 14 residues. DNA of the CDR3: TGTGCCACCAGCAGCGACAGGGGCCCGGGGACCCAGTACTTC. It yields the protein CATSSDRGPGTQYF.

The genes are TRBV19 and TRBJ1-1; TRBD1 matches at 7 bases. Germline loops: CDR1 LNHDA, CDR2 SQIVND (reference sequence). The ends lost 7 bases at V and 0 bases at J; junction bases unmatched: 8. CDR3 length equals 15 residues. This CDR3 is CASTLGGSMNTEAFF. Written as DNA, the CDR3 is TGTGCCAGTACCCTAGGGGGCAGCATGAACACTGAAGCTTTCTTT.

CDR3 sequence reads: CASSVRSVSGGADEQFF. CDR3 coding DNA: TGCGCCAGCAGCGTACGATCCGTTAGCGGGGGGGCTGATGAGCAGTTCTTC. The gene calls are TRBV5-1 and TRBJ2-1; 11 bases agree with TRBD2. The CDR3 has 17 amino acids. Germline CDR1 is SGHRS and CDR2 is YFSETQ. V gave up 4 bases and J gave up 8 bases; unmatched junction bases: 14. Full variable domain (remainder filled in from reference TRBV5-1 and TRBJ2-1): KAGVTQTPRYLIKTRGQQVTLSCSPISGHRSVSWYQQTPGQGLQFLFEYFSETQRNKGNFPGRFSGRQFSNSRSEMNVSTLELGDSALYLCASSVRSVSGGADEQFFGPGTRLTVL.

The CDR3 coding sequence is TGTGCCAGTTTCCGCGGGGGGTCCTACGAGCAGTACTTC. As protein: CASFRGGSYEQYF. V is TRBV6-5 and J is TRBJ2-7; 8 positions agree with TRBD2. Germline CDR1 MNHEY, CDR2 SVGAGI. The J segment lost 1 base and the V segment lost 9 bases, leaving 5 bases of the junction unmatched. The CDR3 is 13 amino acids.

This sequence joins TRBV18 and TRBJ1-4, with a weak D call TRBD1 (6 bases). CDR3 length equals 15 residues. The V end lost 3 bases, the J end lost 3 bases, and 11 bases lay between the germline ends. Germline loops: CDR1 KGHSH, CDR2 LQKENI. The CDR3 here is CASSPQGQANEKLFF. The CDR3 DNA is TGTGCCAGCTCACCTCAGGGGCAGGCTAATGAAAAACTGTTTTTT.

The J gene is TRBJ1-3, the V gene TRBV4-1; 7 positions agree with TRBD1. CDR1 is MGHRA and CDR2 is YSYEKL in the germline V gene. The CDR3 has 16 residues. Germline trimming cut 3 bases from V and 0 bases from J; bases unmatched to any gene: 5. The DNA of the CDR3 is TGCGCCAGCAGCCAGCCACAGGGGCGCTCTGGAAACACCATATATTTT. It yields the protein CASSQPQGRSGNTIYF.

V and J are TRBV6-5 and TRBJ1-1; TRBD1 might be the D (6 bases). V was clipped by 7 bases and J by 5 bases, with 14 bases between them. The CDR3 is 13 residues long. Germline CDR1 is MNHEY and CDR2 is SVGAGI. The CDR3 reads CASNKQGATEAFF. CDR3 coding DNA: TGTGCCAGCAATAAACAGGGTGCAACTGAAGCTTTCTTT.